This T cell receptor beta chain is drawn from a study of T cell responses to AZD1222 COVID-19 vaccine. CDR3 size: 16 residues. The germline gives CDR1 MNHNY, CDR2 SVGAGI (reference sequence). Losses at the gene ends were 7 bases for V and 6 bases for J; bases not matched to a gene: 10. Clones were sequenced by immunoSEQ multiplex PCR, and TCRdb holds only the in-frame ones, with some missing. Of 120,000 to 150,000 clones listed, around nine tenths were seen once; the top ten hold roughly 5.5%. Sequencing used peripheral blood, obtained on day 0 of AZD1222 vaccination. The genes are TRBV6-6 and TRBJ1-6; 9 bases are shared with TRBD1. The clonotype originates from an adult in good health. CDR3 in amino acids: CASIKGDRAFNSPLHF. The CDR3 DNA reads TGTGCCAGCATCAAAGGGGACAGGGCATTTAATTCACCCCTCCACTTT.